Listed below are T cell receptor beta chains from one sample, sequenced in a study of blood T cells in healthy people across ages. One entry per CDR3 protein results from TCRdb running MiXCR on the 5' RACE reads. This table holds a few hundred thousand distinct CDR3 sequences, about half found once. Sample: blood. Every receptor here comes from a man between 60 and 70 years old in good health. The conserved cysteine and the conserved F or W are not part of the CDR3 here.

V gene	CDR3 protein
TRBV30	AWRDRVNTGELF
TRBV4-1	ASSHGEDQPQH
TRBV20-1	SATSGFTYGYT
TRBV6-5	ASSRTGSTEAF
TRBV5-1	ASRGGRSTDTQY
TRBV20-1	SARTGGQETQY
TRBV20-1	SARGDRSYNEQF
TRBV20-1	SASGTDEQF
TRBV5-1	ANSLPRQGANVLT
TRBV10-3	AIRSGQGVTYEQY